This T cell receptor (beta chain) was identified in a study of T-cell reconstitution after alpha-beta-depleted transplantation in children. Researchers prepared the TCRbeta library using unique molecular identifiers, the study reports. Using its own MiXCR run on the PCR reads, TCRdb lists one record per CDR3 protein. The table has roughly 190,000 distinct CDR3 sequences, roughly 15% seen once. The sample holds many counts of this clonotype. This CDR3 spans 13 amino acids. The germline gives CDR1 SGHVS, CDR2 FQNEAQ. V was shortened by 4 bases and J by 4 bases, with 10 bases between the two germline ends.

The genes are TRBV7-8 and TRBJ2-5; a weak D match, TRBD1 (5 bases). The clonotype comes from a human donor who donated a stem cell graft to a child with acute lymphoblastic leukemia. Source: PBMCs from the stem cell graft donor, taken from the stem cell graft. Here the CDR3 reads CASSWGRGETQYF. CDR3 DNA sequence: TGTGCCAGCAGCTGGGGTAGGGGAGAGACCCAGTACTTC.